A single sample is the source of the 10 T cell receptor beta chains below, sequenced in a study of blood T cells in healthy people across ages. A J-beta primer mix and a sample-barcoded 5' primer were used in a second PCR of roughly 6 to 11 cycles. Each CDR3 protein gets one entry after TCRdb re-called the 5' RACE reads with MiXCR. The data contain over 1.5 million distinct CDR3 sequences, around 48% of them singletons. The material sequenced was blood. These receptor sequences come from a woman aged 40 to 55 in good health.

In its sample, this clonotype was seen a few times. The rearrangement links TRBV29-1 to TRBJ1-1; a weak D match, TRBD1 (5 bases). This CDR3 has 13 amino acids. With 4 bases removed from V and 5 bases from J, the gap between germline ends came to 14 bases. Germline V gives CDR1 SQVTM, CDR2 ANQGSEA. For the CDR3, the DNA is TGCAGCGTTGGAGGGGATGGTGGGACTGAAGCTTTCTTT. Its translation: CSVGGDGGTEAFF.

V and J are TRBV20-1 and TRBJ2-3, with 8 bases identical to TRBD1. This CDR3 is 16 amino acids long. With V trimmed by 0 bases and J by 4 bases, 9 bases remained unmatched. Germline assignment: CDR1 DFQATT and CDR2 SNEGSKA (reference sequence). CDR3 in DNA: TGCAGTGCTAGAGATAGGACAGGGAAGGTCGCAGATACGCAGTATTTT. Amino acids: CSARDRTGKVADTQYF.

The chain joins TRBV28 to TRBJ2-7, with 7 bases identical to TRBD1. The CDR3 spans 15 residues. V lost 6 bases to trimming and J lost 0 bases; unmatched junction nucleotides: 8. Germline V gene sequence: CDR1 MDHEN, CDR2 SYDVKM. The CDR3: CASRGAGTASYEQYF. The CDR3 bases are TGTGCCAGCAGGGGCGCCGGGACAGCCTCCTACGAGCAGTACTTC. Based on the CDR3 plus reference TRBV28 and TRBJ2-7, the full variable domain is DVKVTQSSRYLVKRTGEKVFLECVQDMDHENMFWYRQDPGLGLRLIYFSYDVKMKEKGDIPEGYSVSREKKERFSLILESASTNQTSMYLCASRGAGTASYEQYFGPGTRLTVT.

The chain employs TRBV5-1 and TRBJ2-7; D could derive from TRBD1 or TRBD2 (5 bases each). This CDR3 comprises 15 residues. CDR1 and CDR2 (germline): SGHRS, YFSETQ. Deletions cut 0 bases from V and 2 bases from J, with 12 bases between. The CDR3 DNA reads TGCGCCAGCAGCTTGGATGGGACCCCTCCCTACGAGCAGTACTTC. Protein: CASSLDGTPPYEQYF.

The chain uses TRBV19 and TRBJ2-4; 10 bases fit TRBD1. J was trimmed by 3 bases and V by 10 bases; bases with no gene match: 6. Germline V gene data show CDR1 as LNHDA and CDR2 as SQIVND (reference sequence). This CDR3 region has 14 residues. The DNA for the CDR3 is TGTGCCACCCGGGACAGGGGAGGCAAAAACATTCAGTACTTC. Translating it yields CATRDRGGKNIQYF.

V and J are TRBV4-2 and TRBJ1-2; TRBD1 might be the D (6 bases). This CDR3 comprises 14 residues. V dropped 3 bases and J dropped 4 bases, with 12 bases sitting between them. The germline V gene has CDR1 LGHNA and CDR2 YNFKEQ. For the CDR3, the DNA is TGTGCCAGCAGCCACACGACAGGAACCTATGGCTACACCTTC. Its translation is CASSHTTGTYGYTF.

In regard to this clonotype: This may come from a read error, since a much larger clone is one base off. The genes are TRBV12-3 or TRBV12-4 and TRBJ2-3; TRBD2 matches at 7 bases. The CDR3 is 14 residues long. V was pared by 6 bases and J by 1 base, with 4 bases of the junction left unmatched. Here the CDR3 reads CASSESGGTDTQYF. For the CDR3, the DNA is TGTGCCAGCAGCGAAAGCGGGGGCACAGATACGCAGTATTTT.

This clonotype came up once. This chain joins TRBV19 and TRBJ2-3; D tentatively reads TRBD1 or TRBD2 (5 bases each). The CDR3 is made up of 16 amino acids. Trimming took 3 bases from V and 4 from J, leaving 17 bases between them. From germline, CDR1 is LNHDA and CDR2 SQIVND (reference sequence). CDR3: CASSIQGEVLSDTQYF. Here the CDR3 DNA reads TGTGCCAGTAGTATCCAGGGAGAGGTGTTATCAGATACGCAGTATTTT. Complete variable domain (other parts from reference TRBV19 and TRBJ2-3): DGGITQSPKYLFRKEGQNVTLSCEQNLNHDAMYWYRQDPGQGLRLIYYSQIVNDFQKGDIAEGYSVSREKKESFPLTVTSAQKNPTAFYLCASSIQGEVLSDTQYFGPGTRLTVL.

The chain combines TRBV7-9 with TRBJ2-3; 7 bases fit TRBD2. CDR3 size: 15 residues. The junction had 6 bases not matched to a gene; V was cut back by 5 bases and J by 1 base. In germline, CDR1 is SEHNR, CDR2 FQNEAQ (reference sequence). In DNA, the CDR3 is TGTGCCAGCAGCCTCCACACTAGCGGCACAGATACGCAGTATTTT. Its protein product is CASSLHTSGTDTQYF.

This chain links TRBV20-1 with TRBJ1-5; D is ambiguous. The CDR3 extends over 15 amino acids. Germline V gives CDR1 DFQATT, CDR2 SNEGSKA (reference sequence). V lost 3 bases to trimming and J lost 0 bases, with 12 bases between them. CDR3 bases: TGCAGTGCTAGTAAGGACGGAGATAGCAATCAGCCCCAGCATTTT. Protein: CSASKDGDSNQPQHF.